This paragraph covers one T cell receptor beta chain sequence. This entry is derived from a study of blood T cell repertoires in COVID-19. Across the whole study: Sample material is recorded as cDNA or gDNA derived from T cells, B-cell-depleted T cells, or PBMCs.

Germline CDR1 and CDR2: SGHRS and YFSETQ. This CDR3 has 18 residues. V shed 0 bases, J shed 4 bases, and the junction held 8 bases outside the gene matches. Profiling relied on immunoSEQ multiplex PCR, and the TCRdb table lists in-frame clones only, not all of them. The table includes 200,000 to 250,000 clones, 70% to 90% detected once. Input material: peripheral blood. The chain uses TRBV5-1 and TRBJ2-6; 9 nucleotides agree with TRBD2. This clonotype was obtained from a man younger than 35 with active or convalescent COVID-19. CDR3: CASSLVVSGSTGANVLTF. Written as DNA, the CDR3 is TGCGCCAGCAGCTTGGTTGTTAGCGGGAGTACCGGGGCCAACGTCCTGACTTTC. The entire variable domain, with the rest obtained from reference TRBV5-1 and TRBJ2-6, is as follows: KAGVTQTPRYLIKTRGQQVTLSCSPISGHRSVSWYQQTPGQGLQFLFEYFSETQRNKGNFPGRFSGRQFSNSRSEMNVSTLELGDSALYLCASSLVVSGSTGANVLTFGAGSRLTVL.